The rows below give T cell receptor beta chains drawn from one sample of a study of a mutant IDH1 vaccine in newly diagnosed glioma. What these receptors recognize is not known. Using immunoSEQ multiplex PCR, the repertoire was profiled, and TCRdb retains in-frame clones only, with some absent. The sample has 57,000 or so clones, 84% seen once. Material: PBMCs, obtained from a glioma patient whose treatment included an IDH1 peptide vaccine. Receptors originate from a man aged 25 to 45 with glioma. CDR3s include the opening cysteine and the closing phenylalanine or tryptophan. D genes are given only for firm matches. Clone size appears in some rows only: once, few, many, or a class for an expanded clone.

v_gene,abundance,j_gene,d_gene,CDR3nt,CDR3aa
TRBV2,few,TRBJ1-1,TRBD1,TGTGCCAGCAGTATAACGACAGGGTACACTGAAGCTTTCTTT,CASSITTGYTEAFF
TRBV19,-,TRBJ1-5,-,TGTGCCAGTAGTATTACAAGGGCGGGGGACAATCAGCCCCAGCATTTT,CASSITRAGDNQPQHF
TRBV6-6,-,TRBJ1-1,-,TGTGCCAGCAGTTACCGGGTGGGAGTGAACACTGAAGCTTTCTTT,CASSYRVGVNTEAFF
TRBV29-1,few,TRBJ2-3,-,TGCAGCGTTGACGGGGTGTTCGTAACGGATACGCAGTATTTT,CSVDGVFVTDTQYF
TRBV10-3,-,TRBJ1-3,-,TGTGCCATCAGTGAGTCGAATGGGGGCCCTGGAAACACCATATATTTT,CAISESNGGPGNTIYF
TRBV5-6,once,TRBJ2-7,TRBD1,TGTGCCAGCACAAGACAGGGGGTTTCCTACGAGCAGTACTTC,CASTRQGVSYEQYF
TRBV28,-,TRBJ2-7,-,TGTGCCAGCACCCGCCAGGGTTGGCACGAGCAGTACTTC,CASTRQGWHEQYF
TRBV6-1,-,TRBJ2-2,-,TGTGCCAGTACCCTAAGCAGGGTATCCGGGGAGCTGTTTTTT,CASTLSRVSGELFF
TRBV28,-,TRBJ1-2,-,TGTGCCAGCAGTTCTATAGTCAGGGAGCTCCTTGGCTACACCTTC,CASSSIVRELLGYTF
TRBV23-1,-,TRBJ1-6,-,TGCGCCAGCAGTCCCTACCGGAGTCTCTATAATTCACCCCTCCACTTT,CASSPYRSLYNSPLHF
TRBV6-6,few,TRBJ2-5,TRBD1,TGTGCCAGCAGAGGACAGGGGGTTTGGGAGACCCAGTACTTC,CASRGQGVWETQYF
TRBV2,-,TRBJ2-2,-,TGTGCCAGCAGCCCTGGCGACACCGGGGAGCTGTTTTTT,CASSPGDTGELFF
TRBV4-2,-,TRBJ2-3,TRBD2,TGTGCCAGCAGCCAAGGTGTAGCGGGGGATACGCAGTATTTT,CASSQGVAGDTQYF
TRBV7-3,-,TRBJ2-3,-,TGTGCCAGCAGCCCTGGGGGGCACGACACAGATACGCAGTATTTT,CASSPGGHDTDTQYF
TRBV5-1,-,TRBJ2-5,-,TGCGCCAGCAGCAATCCGTCTGGAGGAGAGACCCAGTACTTC,CASSNPSGGETQYF
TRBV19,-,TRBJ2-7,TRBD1,TGTGCCAGTAGTTCCGGACAGGCCCGGGGCGAGCAGTACTTC,CASSSGQARGEQYF
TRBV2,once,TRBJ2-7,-,TGTGCCAGCAGTGAGTTGCCTGCGGGAAACGAGCAGTACTTC,CASSELPAGNEQYF
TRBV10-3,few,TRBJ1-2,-,TGTGCCATCGGGGTGTCATCCGCTCGGGGTAGTGGCAACTATGGCTACACCTTC,CAIGVSSARGSGNYGYTF
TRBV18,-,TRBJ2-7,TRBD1,TGTGCCAGCTCACCTGGACAGGGTATTCCCTACGAGCAGTACTTC,CASSPGQGIPYEQYF
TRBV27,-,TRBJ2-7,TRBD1,TGTGCCAGCAGTCCCGGGACAGGCTACGAGCAGTACTTC,CASSPGTGYEQYF
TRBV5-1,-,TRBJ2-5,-,TGCGCCAGCAGCTTGGCGGGTGAGACCCAGTACTTC,CASSLAGETQYF
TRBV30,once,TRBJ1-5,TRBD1,TGTGCCTGGAGCCCAGACAGGGGGTATCAGCCCCAGCATTTT,CAWSPDRGYQPQHF
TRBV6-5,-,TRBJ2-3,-,TGTGCCAGCAGTGCTACAGGGTTCACAGATACGCAGTATTTT,CASSATGFTDTQYF
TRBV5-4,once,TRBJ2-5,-,TGTGCCAGCAGCTTAAGAGAGACCCAGTACTTC,CASSLRETQYF
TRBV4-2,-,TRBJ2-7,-,TGTGCCAGCAGCCAGGCTGAGGTCTACGAGCAGTACTTC,CASSQAEVYEQYF
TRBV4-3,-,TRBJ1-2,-,TGCGCCAGCAGCCAAGGTAGGGAGGATGGCTACACCTTC,CASSQGREDGYTF
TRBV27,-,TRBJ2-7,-,TGTGCCAGCAGTTTCCTGCAGGCCTACGAGCAGTACTTC,CASSFLQAYEQYF
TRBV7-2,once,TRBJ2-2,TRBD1,TGTGCCAGCAGCGGAAGACAGGGGCCCACCGGGGAGCTGTTTTTT,CASSGRQGPTGELFF
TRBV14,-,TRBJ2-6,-,TGTGCCAGCAGCCTGGCGCAGGGGGCCAACGTCCTGACTTTC,CASSLAQGANVLTF
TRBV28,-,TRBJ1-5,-,TGTGCCAGCAGTGATAATCAGCCCCAGCATTTT,CASSDNQPQHF
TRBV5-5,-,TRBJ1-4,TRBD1,TGTGCCAGCAGCTCCGGGACAGGGAACGAAAAACTGTTTTTT,CASSSGTGNEKLFF
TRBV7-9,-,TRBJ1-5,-,TGTGCCAGCAGCTTAGAGGGCGGGCAGCCCCAGCATTTT,CASSLEGGQPQHF
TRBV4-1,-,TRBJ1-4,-,TGCGCCAGCAGCCCGTATCAGAGAGCTAATGAAAAACTGTTTTTT,CASSPYQRANEKLFF
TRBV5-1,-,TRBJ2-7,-,TGCGCCAGCAGCTTGGGCGGGGAGGTTGGGGAGCAGTACTTC,CASSLGGEVGEQYF